These T cell receptor beta chains were read from a single sample in a study of CD8+ T cells in alopecia areata. Repertoires were generated with immunoSEQ multiplex PCR, while TCRdb's copy carries only in-frame clones and drops some. The repertoire has 130,000 to 150,000 clones, less than 65% of them found once; the top ten carry 30% to 45%. Sample: CD8+ T cells sorted from blood. All receptors come from a human donor in good health. The CDR3 runs from the conserved cysteine through the conserved F or W. D genes are given only for firm matches. The listing skips clone size in some rows; elsewhere it reads once, few, many or a size class.

v_call	d_call	j_call	clone_size	cdr3_aa	cdr3_nt
TRBV5-4	TRBD1	TRBJ2-5	NA	CASSLDRGKGETQYF	TGTGCCAGCAGCTTAGACAGGGGGAAGGGAGAGACCCAGTACTTC
TRBV30	NA	TRBJ2-7	NA	CGSDLGRSYEQYF	TGTGGTAGCGACCTCGGCCGTTCCTACGAGCAGTACTTC
TRBV14	TRBD1	TRBJ1-3	few	CASSSTGAGNTIYF	TGTGCCAGCAGCTCCACAGGGGCTGGAAACACCATATATTTT
TRBV9	NA	TRBJ2-2	NA	CASSVAGEANTGELFF	TGTGCCAGCAGCGTAGCCGGGGAGGCGAACACCGGGGAGCTGTTTTTT
TRBV7-6	NA	TRBJ1-1	many	CASSLRVLLRDTEAFF	TGTGCCAGCAGCTTGAGGGTCCTCTTGAGGGACACTGAAGCTTTCTTT
TRBV4-1	NA	TRBJ2-7	NA	CASSQDHGQAEQYF	TGCGCCAGCAGCCAAGATCACGGGCAAGCCGAGCAGTACTTC
TRBV7-9	NA	TRBJ2-1	NA	CASSLISDEQFF	TGTGCCAGCAGCTTAATTTCGGATGAGCAGTTCTTC
TRBV6-5	NA	TRBJ2-2	once	CVSKSMRTGELFF	TGTGTCAGCAAGTCGATGAGGACCGGGGAGCTGTTTTTT
TRBV5-1	NA	TRBJ2-7	NA	CASSLGVLAYEQYF	TGCGCCAGCAGCTTGGGCGTGTTGGCCTACGAGCAGTACTTC
TRBV4-2	TRBD1	TRBJ2-1	NA	CASSQGTGGSYNEQFF	TGTGCCAGCAGCCAAGGGACAGGGGGCTCCTACAATGAGCAGTTCTTC
TRBV6-1	TRBD2	TRBJ2-2	NA	CASSEAHASGRAFTGELFF	TGTGCCAGCAGTGAAGCGCATGCTAGCGGGAGGGCCTTCACCGGGGAGCTGTTTTTT
TRBV6-6	NA	TRBJ2-7	NA	CASIAGSGSYEQYF	TGTGCCAGCATAGCAGGGTCGGGGTCCTACGAGCAGTACTTC
TRBV9	NA	TRBJ2-3	NA	CASSPRTDTQYF	TGTGCCAGCAGCCCTCGCACAGATACGCAGTATTTT
TRBV6-5	NA	TRBJ2-1	few	CASRERDNEQFF	TGTGCCAGCAGGGAGCGCGACAATGAGCAGTTCTTC
TRBV27	TRBD2	TRBJ2-3	NA	CASSLGYGGLRTDTQYF	TGTGCCAGCAGTCTGGGGTACGGGGGACTACGCACAGATACGCAGTATTTT
TRBV13	NA	TRBJ2-3	NA	CASIDRSGTDTQYF	TGTGCCAGCATAGACAGATCGGGCACAGATACGCAGTATTTT
TRBV29-1	TRBD2	TRBJ2-7	NA	CSGYTSGVNEQYF	TGCAGCGGCTACACTAGCGGGGTAAACGAGCAGTACTTC
TRBV29-1	NA	TRBJ2-2	NA	CSAWSGELFF	TGCAGCGCCTGGAGCGGGGAGCTGTTTTTT
TRBV4-1	TRBD2	TRBJ2-3	NA	CASSQSPTSGGFTDTQYF	TGCGCCAGCAGCCAAAGCCCAACTAGCGGGGGGTTCACAGATACGCAGTATTTT
TRBV5-5	NA	TRBJ2-1	few	CASSLEGGSSYNEQFF	TGTGCCAGCAGCTTGGAAGGCGGAAGCTCCTACAATGAGCAGTTCTTC
TRBV29-1	NA	TRBJ2-1	few	CSVEPRAAYNEQFF	TGCAGCGTTGAGCCTCGCGCGGCCTACAATGAGCAGTTCTTC
TRBV30	TRBD1	TRBJ1-2	NA	CAWKDDREAGGYTF	TGTGCCTGGAAGGACGACAGGGAGGCAGGTGGCTACACCTTC
TRBV7-9	TRBD1	TRBJ2-1	NA	CASSSGGETYNEQFF	TGTGCCAGCAGCTCAGGGGGCGAGACCTACAATGAGCAGTTCTTC
TRBV9	TRBD1	TRBJ1-1	once	CASSDRANTEAFF	TGTGCCAGCAGTGACAGGGCTAACACTGAAGCTTTCTTT
TRBV28	NA	TRBJ2-7	NA	CASRVGQNYEQYF	TGTGCCAGCAGAGTTGGACAGAACTACGAGCAGTACTTC
TRBV6-5	TRBD1	TRBJ2-7	NA	CASSYSSTGDEQYF	TGTGCCAGCAGTTACTCGTCAACAGGGGACGAGCAGTACTTC
TRBV5-6	NA	TRBJ2-3	few	CASSGRPTVGDTQYF	TGTGCCAGCAGTGGTCGACCTACGGTTGGAGATACGCAGTATTTT
TRBV30	NA	TRBJ1-1	few	CAARGLGGEAFF	TGTGCCGCCCGGGGGTTGGGTGGTGAAGCTTTCTTT
TRBV25-1	TRBD2	TRBJ2-3	few	CASRVTSGGADTQYF	TGTGCCAGCAGGGTAACTAGCGGGGGCGCGGATACGCAGTATTTT
TRBV7-9	NA	TRBJ1-5	NA	CAISAQPQHF	TGTGCCATCTCGGCTCAGCCCCAGCATTTT
TRBV29-1	TRBD1	TRBJ2-5	NA	CSVRQGRKEETQYF	TGCAGCGTTCGACAGGGGCGGAAGGAGGAGACCCAGTACTTC
TRBV28	NA	TRBJ1-1	NA	CASSSNTEAFF	TGTGCCAGCAGCTCGAACACTGAAGCTTTCTTT
TRBV15	TRBD1	TRBJ2-5	NA	CATSSTGAQETQYF	TGTGCCACCAGCAGTACAGGGGCCCAAGAGACCCAGTACTTC
TRBV5-1	NA	TRBJ2-1	few	CASRPGSRSYNEQFF	TGCGCCAGCAGACCCGGGAGCCGCTCCTACAATGAGCAGTTCTTC
TRBV29-1	NA	TRBJ1-2	few	CSVDLRDGYTF	TGCAGCGTTGACCTCAGGGATGGCTACACCTTC
TRBV29-1	TRBD1	TRBJ2-7	once	CSVDSGTDFSYEQYF	TGCAGCGTAGACTCCGGGACAGACTTCTCCTACGAGCAGTACTTC
TRBV5-6	NA	TRBJ2-6	NA	CASSLYLGSGANVLTF	TGTGCCAGCAGCTTGTATTTGGGGTCTGGGGCCAACGTCCTGACTTTC
TRBV6-5	NA	TRBJ2-2	once	CASRLGNTGELFF	TGTGCCAGCAGATTGGGTAACACCGGGGAGCTGTTTTTT
TRBV7-9	TRBD1	TRBJ2-1	few	CASSLQGNEQFF	TGTGCCAGCAGCCTACAGGGGAATGAGCAGTTCTTC
TRBV29-1	NA	TRBJ2-6	NA	CSVEVRGFESSGANVLTF	TGCAGCGTTGAAGTTCGGGGTTTCGAGAGCTCTGGGGCCAACGTCCTGACTTTC
TRBV7-9	NA	TRBJ1-2	NA	CATRPGGNYGYTF	TGTGCCACCCGCCCGGGGGGAAACTATGGCTACACCTTC
TRBV27	TRBD2	TRBJ2-7	NA	CASSSGLAAEQYF	TGTGCCAGCAGTTCGGGACTAGCTGCCGAGCAGTACTTC